This T cell receptor beta chain was identified during a study of early T cells in non-severe SARS-CoV-2 infection. The sample holds many counts of this clonotype. V was trimmed by 0 bases and J by 0 bases, leaving 16 bases between them. In germline, CDR1 is SGHDT, CDR2 YYEEEE. CDR3 length equals 19 residues. In the library, individual cDNA molecules carried attached unique molecular identifiers. TCRdb recomputed calls from the 5' RACE reads with MiXCR, one row per CDR3 protein. The sample yields about 36,000 distinct CDR3 sequences, around 3.9% seen once. The source is an adult who was a healthcare worker with PCR-confirmed SARS-CoV-2 infection or an uninfected control (not recorded which). Sequenced sample: whole blood. J is TRBJ2-6 and V is TRBV5-6; D uncertain. DNA of the CDR3: TGTGCCAGCAGCTTGGTCACCCAGGACCCAAGCTCTGGGGCCAACGTCCTGACTTTC. It is translated as CASSLVTQDPSSGANVLTF.